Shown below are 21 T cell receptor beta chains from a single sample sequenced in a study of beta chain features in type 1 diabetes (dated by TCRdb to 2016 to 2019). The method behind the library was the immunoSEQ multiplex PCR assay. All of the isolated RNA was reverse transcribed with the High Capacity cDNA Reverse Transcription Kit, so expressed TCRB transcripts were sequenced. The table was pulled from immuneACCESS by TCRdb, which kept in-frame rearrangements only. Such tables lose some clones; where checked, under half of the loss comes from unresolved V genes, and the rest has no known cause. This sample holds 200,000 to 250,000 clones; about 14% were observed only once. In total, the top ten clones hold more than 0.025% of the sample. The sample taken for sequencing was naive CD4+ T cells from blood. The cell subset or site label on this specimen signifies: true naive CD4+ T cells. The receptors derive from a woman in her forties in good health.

In DNA form, the CDR3 reads TGTGCCAGCAGCTTGGCTAGCGGGGGGGCCCGCGAGCAGTACTTC. Its translation is CASSLASGGAREQYF. The rearrangement links TRBV5-5 to TRBJ2-7; TRBD2 agrees at 12 bases. Per the germline V gene, CDR1 is SGHKS and CDR2 is YYEKEE (reference sequence). This CDR3 is 15 amino acids long. J lost 6 bases, V lost 0 bases, and 4 bases had no gene match.

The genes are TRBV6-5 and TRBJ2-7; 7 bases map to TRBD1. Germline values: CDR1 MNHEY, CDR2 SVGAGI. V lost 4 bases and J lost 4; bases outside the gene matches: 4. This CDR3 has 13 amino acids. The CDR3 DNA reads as TGTGCCAGCAGTTTGGGACAGTTTTACGAGCAGTACTTC. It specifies CASSLGQFYEQYF.

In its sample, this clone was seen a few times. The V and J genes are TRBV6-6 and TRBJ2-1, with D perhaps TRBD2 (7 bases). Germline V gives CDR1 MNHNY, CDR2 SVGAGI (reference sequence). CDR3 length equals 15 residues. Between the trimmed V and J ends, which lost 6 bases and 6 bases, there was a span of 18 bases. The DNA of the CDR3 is TGTGCCAGCAGCACCTCGGGGAGGGGGGTCAATGAGCAGTTCTTC. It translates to CASSTSGRGVNEQFF.

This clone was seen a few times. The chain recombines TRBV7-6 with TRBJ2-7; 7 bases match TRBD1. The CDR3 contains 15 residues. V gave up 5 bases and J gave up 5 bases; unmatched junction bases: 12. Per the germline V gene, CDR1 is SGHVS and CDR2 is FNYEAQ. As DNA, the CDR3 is TGTGCCAGCAGCGCAGGTTCAGGACAGGCGAACGAGCAGTACTTC. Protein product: CASSAGSGQANEQYF.

As DNA, the CDR3 is TGCAGCGTTGCGTGGTTAGGGGGCTACGAGCAGTACTTC. It translates to CSVAWLGGYEQYF. The chain couples TRBV29-1 to TRBJ2-7, with TRBD1 as a possible D gene (6 bases). Germline V gene data show CDR1 as SQVTM and CDR2 as ANQGSEA. The CDR3 has 13 residues. V shed 4 bases and J shed 3 bases, with 13 bases lying between them.

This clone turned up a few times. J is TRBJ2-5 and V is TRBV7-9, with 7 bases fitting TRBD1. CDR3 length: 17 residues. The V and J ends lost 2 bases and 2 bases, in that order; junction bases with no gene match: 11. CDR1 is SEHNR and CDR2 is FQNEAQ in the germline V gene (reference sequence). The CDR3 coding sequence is TGTGCCAGCAGCTTACTCCCCGGGACAGTTCAACAAGAGACCCAGTACTTC. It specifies CASSLLPGTVQQETQYF.

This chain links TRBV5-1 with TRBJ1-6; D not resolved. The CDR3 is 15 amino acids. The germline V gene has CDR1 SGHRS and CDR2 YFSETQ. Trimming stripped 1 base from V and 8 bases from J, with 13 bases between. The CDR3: CASSLRVRVDSPLHF. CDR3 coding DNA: TGCGCCAGCAGCTTGCGTGTACGGGTGGATTCACCCCTCCACTTT.

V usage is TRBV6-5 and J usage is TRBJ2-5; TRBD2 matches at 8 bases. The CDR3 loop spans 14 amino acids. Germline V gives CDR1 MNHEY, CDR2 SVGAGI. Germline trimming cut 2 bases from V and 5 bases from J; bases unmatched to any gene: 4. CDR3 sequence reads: CASSYAGGRETQYF. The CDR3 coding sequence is TGTGCCAGCAGTTACGCGGGGGGCAGGGAGACCCAGTACTTC.

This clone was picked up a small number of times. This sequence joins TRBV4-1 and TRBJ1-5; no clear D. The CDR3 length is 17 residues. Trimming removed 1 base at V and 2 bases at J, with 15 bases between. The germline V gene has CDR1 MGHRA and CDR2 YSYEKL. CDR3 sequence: CASSQVPPPTGNQPQHF. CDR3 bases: TGCGCCAGCAGCCAAGTCCCCCCACCTACAGGCAATCAGCCCCAGCATTTT.

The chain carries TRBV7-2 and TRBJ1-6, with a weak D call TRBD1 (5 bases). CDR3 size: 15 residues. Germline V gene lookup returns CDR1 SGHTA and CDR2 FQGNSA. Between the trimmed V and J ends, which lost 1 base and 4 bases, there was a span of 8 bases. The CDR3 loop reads CASSLETAYNSPLHF. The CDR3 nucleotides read TGTGCCAGCAGCTTAGAGACAGCTTATAATTCACCCCTCCACTTT.

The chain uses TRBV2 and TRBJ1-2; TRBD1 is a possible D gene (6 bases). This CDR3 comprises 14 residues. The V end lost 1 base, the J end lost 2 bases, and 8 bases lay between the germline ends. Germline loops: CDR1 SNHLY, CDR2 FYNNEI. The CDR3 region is CASSEVGTNYGYTF. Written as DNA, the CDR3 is TGTGCCAGCAGTGAAGTCGGGACAAACTATGGCTACACCTTC.

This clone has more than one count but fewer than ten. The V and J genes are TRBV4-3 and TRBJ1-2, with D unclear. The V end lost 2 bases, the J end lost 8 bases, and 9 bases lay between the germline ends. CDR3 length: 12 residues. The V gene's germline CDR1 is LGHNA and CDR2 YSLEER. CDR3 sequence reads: CASSQPGSGYTF. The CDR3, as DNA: TGCGCCAGCAGCCAACCCGGGAGCGGCTACACCTTC.

In DNA form, the CDR3 reads TGTGCCAGCAGCTTTCGGACAGGGGATTGGAACACTGAAGCTTTCTTT. Its protein product is CASSFRTGDWNTEAFF. This chain joins TRBV7-8 and TRBJ1-1, with 9 nucleotides matching TRBD1. This CDR3 has 16 amino acids. Germline assignment: CDR1 SGHVS and CDR2 FQNEAQ. V was clipped by 3 bases and J by 1 base; unmatched bases: 6.

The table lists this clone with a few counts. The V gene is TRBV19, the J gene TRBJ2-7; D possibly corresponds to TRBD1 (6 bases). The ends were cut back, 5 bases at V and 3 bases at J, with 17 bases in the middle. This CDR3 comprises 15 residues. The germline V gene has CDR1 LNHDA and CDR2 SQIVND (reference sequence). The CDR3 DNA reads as TGTGCCAGTAGTGATACCCTAGGGACACTCTACGAGCAGTACTTC. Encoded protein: CASSDTLGTLYEQYF.

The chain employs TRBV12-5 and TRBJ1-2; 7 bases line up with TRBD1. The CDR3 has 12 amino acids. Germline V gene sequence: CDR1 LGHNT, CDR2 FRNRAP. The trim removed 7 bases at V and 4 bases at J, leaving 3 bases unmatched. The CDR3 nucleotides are TGTGCTAGTGAAAGGGACAGCTATGGCTACACCTTC. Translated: CASERDSYGYTF.

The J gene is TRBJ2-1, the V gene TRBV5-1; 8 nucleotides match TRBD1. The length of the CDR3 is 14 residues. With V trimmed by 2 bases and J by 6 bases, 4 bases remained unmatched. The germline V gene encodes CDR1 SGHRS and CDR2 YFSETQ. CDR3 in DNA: TGCGCCAGCAGCTTACAGGGGGTGGGCAATGAGCAGTTCTTC. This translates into CASSLQGVGNEQFF.

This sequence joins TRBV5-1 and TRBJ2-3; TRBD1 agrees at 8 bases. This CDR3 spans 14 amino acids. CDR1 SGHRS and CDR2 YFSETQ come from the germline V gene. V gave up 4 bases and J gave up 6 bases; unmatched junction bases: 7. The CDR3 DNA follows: TGCGCCAGCAGCGCAGGACAGGGAGTGGATACGCAGTATTTT. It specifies CASSAGQGVDTQYF.

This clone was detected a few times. The CDR3 DNA reads as TGCAGTCTTCGGGAGAGGACGTACAATGAGCAGTTCTTC. Translation gives CSLRERTYNEQFF. The chain links TRBV29-1 to TRBJ2-1; D may be TRBD2 (6 bases). CDR1 is SQVTM and CDR2 is ANQGSEA in the germline V gene. This CDR3 comprises 13 residues.

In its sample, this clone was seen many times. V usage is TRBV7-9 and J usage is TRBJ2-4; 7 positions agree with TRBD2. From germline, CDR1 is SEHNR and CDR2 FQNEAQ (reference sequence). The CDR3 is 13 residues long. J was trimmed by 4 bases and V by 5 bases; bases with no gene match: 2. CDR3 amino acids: CASSHSGKNIQYF. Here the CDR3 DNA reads TGTGCCAGCAGCCATAGCGGGAAAAACATTCAGTACTTC.

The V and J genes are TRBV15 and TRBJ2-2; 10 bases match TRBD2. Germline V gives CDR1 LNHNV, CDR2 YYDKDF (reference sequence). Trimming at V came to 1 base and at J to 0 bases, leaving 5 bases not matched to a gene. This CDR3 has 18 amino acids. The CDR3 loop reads CATSRAVAGGANTGELFF. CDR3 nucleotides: TGTGCCACCAGCAGAGCGGTAGCGGGGGGTGCGAACACCGGGGAGCTGTTTTTT.

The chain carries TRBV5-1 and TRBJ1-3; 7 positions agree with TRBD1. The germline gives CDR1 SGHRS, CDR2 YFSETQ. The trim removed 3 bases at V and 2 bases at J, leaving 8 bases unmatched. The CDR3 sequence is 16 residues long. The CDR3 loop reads CASSSEPTGTGNTIYF. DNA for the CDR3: TGCGCCAGCAGCTCCGAGCCGACAGGGACTGGAAACACCATATATTTT.